The T cell receptor (beta chain) under discussion was sequenced for a study of blood T cell repertoires in COVID-19. The wider study: Spain, Italy and the United States supplied samples that represented acute and convalescent COVID-19.

TCRdb keeps only in-frame clones here, not all; method: immunoSEQ multiplex PCR. The sample lists about 210,000 clones; around 85% were seen once. The CDR3 loop spans 13 amino acids. The ends were cut back, 9 bases at V and 2 bases at J, with 13 bases in the middle. Germline CDR1 is SGHRS and CDR2 is YFSETQ. Material: peripheral blood. The sequence derives from a woman between 65 and 79 years old with COVID-19, enrolled during active disease. The chain couples TRBV5-1 to TRBJ2-3; D perhaps matches TRBD2 (6 bases). The CDR3 DNA sequence: TGCGCCACCGGGGACTCTTACACAGATACGCAGTATTTT. Its protein product is CATGDSYTDTQYF.